Sequencing of this T cell receptor beta chain was carried out in a study of blood T cell repertoires in COVID-19 (TCRdb year 2020). With respect to the entire study: The collaborator samples originated in the United States, Italy and Spain and spanned the acute and convalescent phases of COVID-19. The dataset comprised deeply sampled blood TCRbeta repertoires from subjects exposed to, actively infected with, or recovered from COVID-19. A freely available public database, intended as a resource for researchers studying the immune response to SARS-CoV-2, is where the repertoires were released. A de-identified subject ID, COVID-19 status, age in years and sex were almost always included in the sample metadata. The prospective study material was composed of cDNA or gDNA derived from T cells, B-cell-depleted T cells, or PBMCs. Samples were obtained from the ongoing ImmuneRACE study (first 160 participants) and from about 1,300 subjects provided by 6 global collaborators. HLA class I and class II types, where available, came from metadata supplied by the sample provider rather than from assay-based typing. Beyond this particular receptor, the publication reports: The amount of clinical and demographic metadata varied by source and participant and was provided uncurated.

Note on this clone: Its antigen remains unidentified. Per-nucleotide qualities are absent, and no much larger clonotype sits a single base away.

V and J lose 5 bases and 4 bases, and a span of 9 bases separates them. The CDR3 sequence holds 14 residues, the cysteine and phenylalanine included. Of all the DNA, just the CDR3 is kept, 42 bases in frame from base 1. The germline V gene (reference sequence) supplies CDR1 SEHNR and CDR2 FQNEAQ. Each collaborating institution followed its own protocols to collect whole blood in K2EDTA tubes. Collaborator samples were shipped for TCRbeta analysis as frozen whole blood, isolated PBMCs, or DNA extracted from either sample type. TCRbeta CDR3 regions were amplified from genomic DNA by means of the immunoSEQ Assay, a bias-controlled multiplex PCR. Concerning the study's data processing: The number of nucleated cells in each sample was estimated from the amplification of reference gene primers within the assay. Sequence reads were collapsed and filtered to measure the absolute abundance of every unique TCRbeta CDR3 rearrangement. Productive Simpson clonality was computed per sample as the square root of Simpson's diversity index over productive rearrangements. The source is immuneACCESS, and TCRdb retained only in-frame sequences with V and J called. Part of the clones is not carried over; for the studies checked, unresolved V genes explain less than half of this, and the remainder is unexplained. V and J calls and clone size are copied from that table; D and trimming were computed from the DNA. Recorded for this sample are more than 70,000 clones; approximately 85% of them occurred a single time. In total, the top ten clones hold around 4% of the sample.

The chain uses TRBV7-9 and TRBJ1-6, and possibly TRBD1, on 6 matching bases. This TCR was sampled from a man aged 60-69 years with acute or convalescent COVID-19. The sequenced sample was peripheral blood. The bases are TGTGCCAGCAGCCCCCAGGGGTATAATTCACCCCTCCACTTT. It is translated as CASSPQGYNSPLHF.